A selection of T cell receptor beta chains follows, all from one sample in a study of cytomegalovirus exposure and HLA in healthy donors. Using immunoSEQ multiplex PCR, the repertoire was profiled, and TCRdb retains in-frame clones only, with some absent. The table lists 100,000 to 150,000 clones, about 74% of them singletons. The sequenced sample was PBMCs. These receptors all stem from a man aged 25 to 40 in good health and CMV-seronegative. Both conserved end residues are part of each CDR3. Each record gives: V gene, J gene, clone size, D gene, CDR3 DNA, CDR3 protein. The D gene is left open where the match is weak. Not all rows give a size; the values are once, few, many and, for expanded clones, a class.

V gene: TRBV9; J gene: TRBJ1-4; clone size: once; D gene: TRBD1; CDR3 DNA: TGTGCCAGCAGCGGACAGGGGGGGACTAATGAAAAACTGTTTTTT; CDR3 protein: CASSGQGGTNEKLFF
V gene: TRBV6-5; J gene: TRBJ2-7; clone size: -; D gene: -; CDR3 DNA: TGTGCCAGCAGTTCCCAGTGGAGGGGTTCCTACGAGCAGTACTTC; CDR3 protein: CASSSQWRGSYEQYF
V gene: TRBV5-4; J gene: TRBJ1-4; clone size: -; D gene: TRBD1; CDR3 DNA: TGTGCCAGCAGCCCCACGGGACAGGGAAGGGAAAAACTGTTTTTT; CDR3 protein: CASSPTGQGREKLFF
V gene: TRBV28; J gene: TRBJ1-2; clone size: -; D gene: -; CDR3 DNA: TGTGCCAGCAGTTTAATTGGCCCTGATGGCTACACCTTC; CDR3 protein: CASSLIGPDGYTF
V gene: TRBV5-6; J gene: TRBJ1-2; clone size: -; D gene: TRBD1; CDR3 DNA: TGTGCCAGCAGCTTGGGGACAGGCACCTATGGCTACACCTTC; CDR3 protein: CASSLGTGTYGYTF
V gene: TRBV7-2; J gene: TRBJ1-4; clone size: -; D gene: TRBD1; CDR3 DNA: TGTGCCAGCAGCCAGGGGGACAGGGGGGCTAATGAAAAACTGTTTTTT; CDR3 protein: CASSQGDRGANEKLFF
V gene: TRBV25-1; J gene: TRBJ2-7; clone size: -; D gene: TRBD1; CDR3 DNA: TGTGCCAGCAGTGCGACAGGGTTCGAGCAGTACTTC; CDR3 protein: CASSATGFEQYF
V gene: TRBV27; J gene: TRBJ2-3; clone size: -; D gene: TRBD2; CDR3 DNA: TGTGCCAGCAGTTCCCTCCCCCCTCTAGCGGGAGGAGATACGCAGTATTTT; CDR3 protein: CASSSLPPLAGGDTQYF
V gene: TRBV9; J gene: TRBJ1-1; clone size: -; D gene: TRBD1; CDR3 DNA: TGTGCCAGCAGCGTGAACAAGGACAGGGGGGGGACTGAAGCTTTCTTT; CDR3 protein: CASSVNKDRGGTEAFF
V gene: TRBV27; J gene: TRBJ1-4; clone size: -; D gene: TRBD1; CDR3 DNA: TGTGCCAGCAGGGACCCGGGACAGGGTAATGAAAAACTGTTTTTT; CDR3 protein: CASRDPGQGNEKLFF
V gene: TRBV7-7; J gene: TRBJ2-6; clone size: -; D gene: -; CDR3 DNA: TGTGCCAGCAGCGCCCTACAGGGCTCAGGGGCCAACGTCCTGACTTTC; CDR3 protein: CASSALQGSGANVLTF
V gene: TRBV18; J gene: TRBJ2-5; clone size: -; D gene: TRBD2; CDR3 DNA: TGTGCCAGCTCACCCGGACTAGAAGAGACCCAGTACTTC; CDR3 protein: CASSPGLEETQYF
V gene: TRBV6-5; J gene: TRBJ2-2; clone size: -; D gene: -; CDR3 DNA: TGTGCCAGCAGTTACAATCGGAGGTACACCGGGGAGCTGTTTTTT; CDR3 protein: CASSYNRRYTGELFF
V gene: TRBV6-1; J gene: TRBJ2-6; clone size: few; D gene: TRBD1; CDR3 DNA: TGTGCCAGCAGTGGGGACAGGGGGTCTACTGGGGCCAACGTCCTGACTTTC; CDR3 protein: CASSGDRGSTGANVLTF
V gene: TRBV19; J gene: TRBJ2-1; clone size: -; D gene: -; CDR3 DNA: TGTGCCAGTACCGCACGGTCCCAGGGGGGCAATGAGCAGTTCTTC; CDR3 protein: CASTARSQGGNEQFF
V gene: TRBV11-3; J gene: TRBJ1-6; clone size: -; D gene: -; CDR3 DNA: TGTGCCAGCAGCTTAGGTGGGGGGAATTCACCCCTCCACTTT; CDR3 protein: CASSLGGGNSPLHF
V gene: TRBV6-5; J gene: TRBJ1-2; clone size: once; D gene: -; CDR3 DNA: TGTGCCAGCAGCCCCAGGAGGCTTGGCTACACCTTC; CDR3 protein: CASSPRRLGYTF
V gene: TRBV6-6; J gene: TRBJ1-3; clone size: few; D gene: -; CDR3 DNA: TGTGCCAGCAGTTACGGACAGGGAAACACCATATATTTT; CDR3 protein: CASSYGQGNTIYF
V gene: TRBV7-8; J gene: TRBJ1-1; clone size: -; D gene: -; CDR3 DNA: TGTGCCAGCAGCCTAGGGGGGGGTACTGAAGCTTTCTTT; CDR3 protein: CASSLGGGTEAFF
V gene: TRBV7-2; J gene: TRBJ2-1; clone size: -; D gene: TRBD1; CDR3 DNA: TGTGCCAGCAGTTTCTCCGGGACAGGGTCATCAAATGAGCAGTTCTTC; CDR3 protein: CASSFSGTGSSNEQFF
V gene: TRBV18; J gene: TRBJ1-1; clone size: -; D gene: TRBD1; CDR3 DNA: TGTGCCAGCTCACCACTGATACAGGGGGTTAACACTGAAGCTTTCTTT; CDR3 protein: CASSPLIQGVNTEAFF
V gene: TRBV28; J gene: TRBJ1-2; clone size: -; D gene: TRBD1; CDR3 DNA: TGTGCCAGCACCCTCGACAGGGTCGGATTCTATGGCTACACCTTC; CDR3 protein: CASTLDRVGFYGYTF
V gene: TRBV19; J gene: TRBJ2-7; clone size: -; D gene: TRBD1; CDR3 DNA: TGTGCCAGTAGTACCCCCAGGACAGGGGGTGGTTACGAGCAGTACTTC; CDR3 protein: CASSTPRTGGGYEQYF
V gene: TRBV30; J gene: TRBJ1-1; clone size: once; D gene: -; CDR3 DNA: TGTGCCTGGCACCGGGGAGGCCCGAACACTGAAGCTTTCTTT; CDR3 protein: CAWHRGGPNTEAFF
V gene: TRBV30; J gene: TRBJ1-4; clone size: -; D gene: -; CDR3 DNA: TGTGCCTGGAGTGGGTCGATGGAGGCTGAAAAACTGTTTTTT; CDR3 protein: CAWSGSMEAEKLFF
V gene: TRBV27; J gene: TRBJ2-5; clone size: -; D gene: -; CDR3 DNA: TGTGCCAGCAGTTTTAGTTTCGGGGGACAAGAGACCCAGTACTTC; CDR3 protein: CASSFSFGGQETQYF
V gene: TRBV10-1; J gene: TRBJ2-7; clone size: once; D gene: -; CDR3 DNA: TGCGCCAGCAGTGTCAACTGGTCCGGGGAGCAGTACTTC; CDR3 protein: CASSVNWSGEQYF
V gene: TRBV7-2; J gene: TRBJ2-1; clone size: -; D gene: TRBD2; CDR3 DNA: TGTGCCAGCGTCCGTACTAGCGGGGGGGCTTACAATGAGCAGTTCTTC; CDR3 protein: CASVRTSGGAYNEQFF
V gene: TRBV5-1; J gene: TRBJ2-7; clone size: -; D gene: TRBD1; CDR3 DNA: TGCGCCAGCAGCCCAGGGACAGGTCTCTACGAGCAGTACTTC; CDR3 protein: CASSPGTGLYEQYF
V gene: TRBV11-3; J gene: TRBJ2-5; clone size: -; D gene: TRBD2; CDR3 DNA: TGTGCCAGCAGCTCCGGGACTAGCGCGGAGACCCAGTACTTC; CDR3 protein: CASSSGTSAETQYF
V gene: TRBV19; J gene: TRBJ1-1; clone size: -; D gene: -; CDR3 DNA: TGTGCCAGTAGTATTGGACAGCAAAGGTCTGAAGCTTTCTTT; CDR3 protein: CASSIGQQRSEAFF
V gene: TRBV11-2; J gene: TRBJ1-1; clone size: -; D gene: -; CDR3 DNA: TGTGCCAGCAGCTTAGAATCTAATGTTTTCGGCACTGAAGCTTTCTTT; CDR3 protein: CASSLESNVFGTEAFF
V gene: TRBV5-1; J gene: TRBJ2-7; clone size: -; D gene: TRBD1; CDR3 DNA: TGCGCCAGCAGCCCTGACAGGGAGACAGCGTACGAGCAGTACTTC; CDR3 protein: CASSPDRETAYEQYF
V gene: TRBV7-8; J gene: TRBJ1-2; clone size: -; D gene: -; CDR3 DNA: TGTGCCAGCAGCTTAGTTTCAGGAGGGCCGGACGGCTACACCTTC; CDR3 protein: CASSLVSGGPDGYTF
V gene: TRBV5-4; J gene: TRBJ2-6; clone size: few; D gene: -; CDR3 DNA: TGTGCCAGCAAATACAGTACTTCGACTGGGGCCAACGTCCTGACTTTC; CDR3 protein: CASKYSTSTGANVLTF
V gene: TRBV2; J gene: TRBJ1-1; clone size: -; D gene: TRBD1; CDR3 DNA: TGTGCCAGCTCTAAAGGGCAGGGGGCCGTGGGAGCTTTCTTT; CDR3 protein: CASSKGQGAVGAFF
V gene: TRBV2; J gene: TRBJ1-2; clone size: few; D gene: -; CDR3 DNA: TGTGCCAGCAGTGCCCCAGGGGACTATGGCTACACCTTC; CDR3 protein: CASSAPGDYGYTF
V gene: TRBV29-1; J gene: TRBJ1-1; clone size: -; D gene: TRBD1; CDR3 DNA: TGCAGCGTTGAAGGTAGGACAGGGGGCAACACTGAAGCTTTCTTT; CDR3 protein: CSVEGRTGGNTEAFF
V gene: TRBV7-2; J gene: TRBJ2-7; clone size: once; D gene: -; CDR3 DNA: TGTGCCAGCAGTCGAGGGTGGGCCTCCTACGAGCAGTACTTC; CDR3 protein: CASSRGWASYEQYF
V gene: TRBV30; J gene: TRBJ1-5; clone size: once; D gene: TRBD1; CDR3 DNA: TGTGCCTGGAGTGGCCCGGGGGCAGGGGGCGCTCAGCCCCAGCATTTT; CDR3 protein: CAWSGPGAGGAQPQHF
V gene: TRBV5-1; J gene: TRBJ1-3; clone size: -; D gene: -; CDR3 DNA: TGCGCCAGCAGCTCGGTCGGGGCTGGAAACACCATATATTTT; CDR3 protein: CASSSVGAGNTIYF
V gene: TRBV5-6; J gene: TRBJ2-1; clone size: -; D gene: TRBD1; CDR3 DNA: TGTGCCAGCAGCGCGGGACAGGGGTACAATGAGCAGTTCTTC; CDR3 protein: CASSAGQGYNEQFF
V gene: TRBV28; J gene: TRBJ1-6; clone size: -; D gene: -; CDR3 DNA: TGTGCCAGCAGTTTAGAAGGTACCGGGCTCCACTTT; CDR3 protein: CASSLEGTGLHF
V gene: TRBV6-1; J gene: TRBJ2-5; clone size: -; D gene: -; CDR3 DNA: TGTGCCAGCAGCTCCCTGAGCAGGCCCCAAGAGACCCAGTACTTC; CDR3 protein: CASSSLSRPQETQYF